A selection of T cell receptor beta chains follows, all from one sample in a study of CD8+CD57+ T cells in acquired aplastic anemia. TCRdb ran MiXCR on the reads and lists one entry per CDR3 protein. The sample yields 100,000 to 120,000 distinct CDR3 sequences, around 49% seen once. The sample was sorted CD4+, CD8+, or CD8+CD57+ T cells (not recorded which) from PBMCs. These TCRs come from a human donor in good health, serving as a control. The CDR3 runs from the conserved cysteine through the conserved F or W.

v_gene	j_gene	CDR3aa
TRBV7-2	TRBJ1-4	CASSLGGTDEKLFF
TRBV6-4	TRBJ1-5	CASSDRGNQPQHF
TRBV20-1	TRBJ2-7	CSARDERTSGGARDEQYF
TRBV5-4	TRBJ2-1	CASIADPSHNEQFF
TRBV10-2	TRBJ2-7	CASSSGTGDEQYF
TRBV4-3	TRBJ2-7	CASSRARELHEQYF
TRBV7-8	-	CASSTGTGNEQFF
TRBV4-1	TRBJ2-7	CASRDTTSYEQYF
TRBV29-1	TRBJ1-1	CSAHLMNTEAFF
TRBV27	TRBJ1-6	CASCSQGTYNSPLHF
TRBV19	TRBJ2-3	CASSLREPRDTQYF
TRBV15	TRBJ2-2	CATSTSGRNTGELFF
TRBV6-1	TRBJ2-7	CASIPLSREEQYF
TRBV9	TRBJ2-5	CASSVAPGGQETQYF
TRBV9	TRBJ2-5	CASSEGLSDIATQYF
TRBV7-9	TRBJ1-2	CASSSRGTNYGYTF
TRBV13	TRBJ2-7	CASSLGSHSYEQYF
TRBV7-3	TRBJ2-7	CARPKYEQYF
TRBV20-1	TRBJ1-3	CSARELGSSGDTIYF
TRBV25-1	TRBJ2-6	CASSGRTLGSGANVLTF
TRBV5-6	TRBJ1-1	CASSDDRTEAFF
TRBV29-1	TRBJ1-6	CSVLTGLGSPLHF
TRBV30	TRBJ1-5	CAWSVQGWNSNQPQHF
TRBV2	TRBJ2-3	CASTPRIDTQYF
TRBV27	TRBJ1-5	CASSPLSESNQPQHF
TRBV7-6	TRBJ2-3	CASGLGRADTQYF
TRBV12-3/TRBV12-4	TRBJ1-1	CASSLARTEAFF
TRBV5-4	TRBJ2-7	CASSLSRGQGIYEQYF
TRBV6-5	TRBJ2-6	CASSYTGGSGANVLTF
TRBV12-3/TRBV12-4	TRBJ1-6	CASTRGDGSSYNSPLHF
TRBV15	TRBJ1-5	CATSRDRGGIQPQHF
TRBV10-1	TRBJ2-3	CARLAGGYTDTQYF
TRBV4-3	TRBJ1-2	CASSHSFSNYGYTF
TRBV5-1	TRBJ2-5	CASSFGNVWETQYF
TRBV10-3	TRBJ1-5	CAISAQGEFQPRHF
TRBV6-1	TRBJ1-1	CASSPQTGHTEAFF
TRBV4-1	TRBJ1-1	CASSQEWTQDQAFF
TRBV20-1	TRBJ1-2	CSARGGRGGDGYTF
TRBV20-1	TRBJ2-1	CSAMTGGALYNEQFF
TRBV15	TRBJ2-2	CATTTGGHGELFF
TRBV7-9	TRBJ2-7	CASSLSDRVPYEQYF
TRBV19	TRBJ2-1	CASSMWGRWDNEQFF
TRBV9	TRBJ2-1	CASSVTDRDEQFF
TRBV19	TRBJ1-2	CASGPYGYTF
TRBV27	TRBJ1-1	CASSLLSPQEGTEAFF
TRBV10-2	TRBJ1-6	CASSEQGGNSPLHF
TRBV15	TRBJ1-5	CATSSLQNQPQHF
TRBV10-3	TRBJ1-6	CAISVGENYNSPLHF
TRBV25-1	TRBJ1-3	CASSEYEGPPGNTIYF